This T cell receptor (beta chain) was recovered during a study of shared clonotypes between healthy human individuals. The repertoire was sequenced with immunoSEQ multiplex PCR; TCRdb's copy has only in-frame clones and lacks some. Counted here are around 1,900,000 clones, over 85% occurring once; the ten biggest clones make up roughly 1.7%. Naivety among CD8 cells was defined by CD45RO negativity and positive CCR7 selection, thereby excluding terminally differentiated effector memory CD45RA+ cells. Notes on this clone: The antigen is not known.

Findings and caveats of the study: Depth was large, yet rarefaction showed that sorted-subset sequencing was incomplete.

Germline V CDR1 and CDR2: PRHDT, FYEKMQ (reference sequence). Trimming took off 3 bases at V and 7 bases at J, with 13 bases between the two ends. This CDR3 has 13 amino acids. The sequenced material came from naive CD8+ T cells from PBMCs. The rearrangement joins TRBV13 to TRBJ2-7; D may be TRBD1 (7 bases). The source is a man aged 18-30 years in good health. Some clones in this sample may be carry-over from other donors' samples. CDR3 residues: CASSLEGQLEQYF. CDR3 nucleotides: TGTGCCAGCAGCTTGGAGGGACAGTTGGAGCAGTACTTC.